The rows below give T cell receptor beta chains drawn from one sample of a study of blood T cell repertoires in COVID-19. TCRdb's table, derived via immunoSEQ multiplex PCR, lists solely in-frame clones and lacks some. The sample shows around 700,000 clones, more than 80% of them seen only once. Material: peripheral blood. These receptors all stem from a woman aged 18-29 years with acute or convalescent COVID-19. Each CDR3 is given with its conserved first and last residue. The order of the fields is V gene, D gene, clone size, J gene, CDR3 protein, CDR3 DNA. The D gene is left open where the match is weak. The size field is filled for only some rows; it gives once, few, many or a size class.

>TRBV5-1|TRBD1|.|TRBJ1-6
CASSSGGSSYNSPLHF
TGCGCCAGCAGCTCAGGGGGGAGTTCCTATAATTCACCCCTCCACTTT
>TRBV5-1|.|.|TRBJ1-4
CASSFEGATNEKLFF
TGCGCCAGCAGCTTCGAAGGGGCAACTAATGAAAAACTGTTTTTT
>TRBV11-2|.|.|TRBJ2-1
CASSLGLGNEQFF
TGTGCCAGCAGCTTGGGCCTGGGCAATGAGCAGTTCTTC
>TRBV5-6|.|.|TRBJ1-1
CASSFRWTATEAFF
TGTGCCAGCAGCTTTCGGTGGACAGCGACTGAAGCTTTCTTT
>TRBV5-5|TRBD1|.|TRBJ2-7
CASSIPGQGVRYEQYF
TGTGCCAGCAGCATCCCGGGACAGGGAGTGAGATACGAGCAGTACTTC
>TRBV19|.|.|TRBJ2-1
CASSMEFYNEQFF
TGTGCCAGTAGTATGGAGTTCTACAATGAGCAGTTCTTC
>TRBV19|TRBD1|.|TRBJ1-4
CASSTIRDRVGRREKLFF
TGTGCCAGTAGTACTATCCGGGACAGGGTTGGACGCCGCGAAAAACTGTTTTTT
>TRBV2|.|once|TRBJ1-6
CASSGARWPSPLHF
TGTGCCAGCAGTGGGGCAAGATGGCCTTCACCCCTCCACTTT
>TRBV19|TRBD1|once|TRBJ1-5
CASSVDRDIQPQHF
TGTGCCAGTAGTGTGGACAGGGATATTCAGCCCCAGCATTTT
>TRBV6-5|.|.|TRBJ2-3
CASRRGTDTQYF
TGTGCCAGCAGGCGGGGAACAGATACGCAGTATTTT
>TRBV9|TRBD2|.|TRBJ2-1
CASSVGGLAVNEQFF
TGTGCCAGCAGCGTCGGTGGTCTAGCGGTCAATGAGCAGTTCTTC
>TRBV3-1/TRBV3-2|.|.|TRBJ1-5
CASSHESHQPQHF
TGTGCCAGCAGCCATGAGAGTCATCAGCCCCAGCATTTT
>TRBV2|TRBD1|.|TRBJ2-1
CASSGTGGSYNEQFF
TGTGCCAGCAGTGGGACAGGGGGCTCCTACAATGAGCAGTTCTTC
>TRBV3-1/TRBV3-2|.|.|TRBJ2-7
CASSRVRGSEQYF
TGTGCCAGCAGCCGGGTTAGGGGGAGCGAGCAGTACTTC
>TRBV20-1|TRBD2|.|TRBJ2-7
CSASRTSGGVREQYF
TGCAGTGCTAGTCGGACTAGCGGGGGGGTTCGCGAGCAGTACTTC
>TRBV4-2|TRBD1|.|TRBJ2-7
CASSQADRVQYF
TGTGCCAGCAGCCAGGCGGACAGGGTTCAGTACTTC
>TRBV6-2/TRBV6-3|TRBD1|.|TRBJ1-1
CASSYSRGTGGRLNTEAFF
TGTGCCAGCAGTTACTCGAGAGGGACAGGGGGCCGGCTGAACACTGAAGCTTTCTTT
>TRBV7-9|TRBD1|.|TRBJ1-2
CASSYRGDGYTF
TGTGCCAGCAGCTACAGGGGGGACGGCTACACCTTC
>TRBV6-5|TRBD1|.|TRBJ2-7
CASSSRQGSYEQYF
TGTGCCAGCAGTTCAAGACAGGGAAGCTACGAGCAGTACTTC
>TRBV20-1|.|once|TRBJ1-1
CSARGLGEAFF
TGCAGTGCTCGGGGGTTGGGTGAAGCTTTCTTT
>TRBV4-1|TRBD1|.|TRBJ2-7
CASSQAGQGAGEQYF
TGCGCCAGCAGCCAAGCCGGACAGGGGGCGGGCGAGCAGTACTTC
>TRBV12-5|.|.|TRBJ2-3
CASGLIEGWADTQYF
TGTGCTAGTGGTTTAATAGAGGGCTGGGCAGATACGCAGTATTTT
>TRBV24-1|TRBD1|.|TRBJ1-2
CATSDVPSGQGDYGYTF
TGTGCCACCAGTGATGTCCCCTCCGGACAGGGCGACTATGGCTACACCTTC
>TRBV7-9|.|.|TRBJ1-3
CASSWRGLEAGNTIYF
TGTGCCAGCAGCTGGAGGGGTTTAGAGGCTGGAAACACCATATATTTT
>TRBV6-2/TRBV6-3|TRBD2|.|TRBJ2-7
CASSYPPSSGGRSYEQYF
TGTGCCAGCAGTTACCCACCCTCTAGCGGGGGCCGCTCCTACGAGCAGTACTTC
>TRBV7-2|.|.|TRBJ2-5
CASRDRYQETQYF
TGTGCCAGCAGAGACAGATATCAAGAGACCCAGTACTTC
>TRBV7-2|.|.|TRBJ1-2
CASSPGTRLGYTF
TGTGCCAGCAGCCCCGGGACTCGGTTGGGCTACACCTTC
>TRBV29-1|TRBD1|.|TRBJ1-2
CSVRTGGNYGYTF
TGCAGCGTGAGGACAGGGGGTAACTATGGCTACACCTTC
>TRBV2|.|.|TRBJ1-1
CASSDRGPNTEAFF
TGTGCCAGCAGTGATCGAGGGCCGAACACTGAAGCTTTCTTT
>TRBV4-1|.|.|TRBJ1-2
CASSQDPGGGYGYTF
TGCGCCAGCAGCCAAGATCCCGGAGGTGGGTATGGCTACACCTTC
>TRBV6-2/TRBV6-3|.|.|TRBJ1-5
CASSYDRYQPQHF
TGTGCCAGCAGTTACGACAGATACCAGCCCCAGCATTTT
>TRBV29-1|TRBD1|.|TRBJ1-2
CSGQTGDDYGYTF
TGCAGCGGTCAGACAGGGGACGACTATGGCTACACCTTC
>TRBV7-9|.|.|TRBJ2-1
CASSLGGTPYNEQFF
TGTGCCAGCAGCTTAGGGGGGACTCCTTACAATGAGCAGTTCTTC
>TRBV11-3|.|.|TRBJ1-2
CASSQRTDYGYTF
TGTGCCAGCAGCCAGAGGACAGACTATGGCTACACCTTC
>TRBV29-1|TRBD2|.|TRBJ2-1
CSVRLAGAFGSGGNEQFF
TGCAGCGTAAGACTAGCGGGGGCCTTTGGATCAGGAGGCAATGAGCAGTTCTTC
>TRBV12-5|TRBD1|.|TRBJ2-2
CASAMDRGQLFF
TGTGCTAGTGCCATGGACAGGGGCCAGCTGTTTTTT
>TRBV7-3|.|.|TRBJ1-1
CASSPTLGAAEAFF
TGTGCCAGCAGCCCCACTCTAGGGGCGGCTGAAGCTTTCTTT
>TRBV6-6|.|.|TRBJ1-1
CASSYSSVGAAEAFF
TGTGCCAGCAGTTACTCCAGCGTTGGGGCCGCTGAAGCTTTCTTT
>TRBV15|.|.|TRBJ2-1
CATSRVTKAGYYNEQFF
TGTGCCACCAGCAGAGTGACGAAGGCAGGGTATTACAATGAGCAGTTCTTC
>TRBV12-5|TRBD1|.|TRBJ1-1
CASGLVYFSRTGPLEAFF
TGTGCTAGTGGTTTGGTATATTTTTCTCGGACAGGGCCTCTGGAAGCTTTCTTT
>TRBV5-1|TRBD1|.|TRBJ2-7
CASSLEQGSYEQYF
TGCGCCAGCAGCTTGGAACAGGGGTCCTACGAGCAGTACTTC
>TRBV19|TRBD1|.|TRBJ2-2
CASSIGLRTGRITGELFF
TGTGCCAGTAGTATAGGGCTTAGGACAGGGAGGATCACCGGGGAGCTGTTTTTT
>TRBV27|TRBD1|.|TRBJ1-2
CASTSVLGVGTGDWIYGYTF
TGTGCCAGCACCTCCGTGCTCGGGGTGGGGACAGGGGATTGGATCTATGGCTACACCTTC
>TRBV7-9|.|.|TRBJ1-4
CASSLVRGGGEKLFF
TGTGCCAGCAGCTTAGTGCGTGGGGGCGGTGAAAAACTGTTTTTT
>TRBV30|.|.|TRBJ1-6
CAWNGGASSPLHF
TGTGCCTGGAATGGAGGGGCCAGTTCACCCCTCCACTTT
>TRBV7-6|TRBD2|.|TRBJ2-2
CASSLASGGINGELFF
TGTGCCAGCAGCTTAGCAAGCGGGGGGATCAACGGGGAGCTGTTTTTT
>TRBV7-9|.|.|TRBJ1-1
CASSLAVTANTEAFF
TGTGCCAGCAGCTTAGCGGTTACAGCGAACACTGAAGCTTTCTTT
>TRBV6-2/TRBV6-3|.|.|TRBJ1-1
CASSRQGLNTEAFF
TGTGCCAGCAGTCGCCAGGGTTTGAACACTGAAGCTTTCTTT
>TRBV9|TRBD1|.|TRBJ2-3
CASSATGARGTDTQYF
TGTGCCAGCAGCGCAACAGGGGCGAGAGGCACAGATACGCAGTATTTT
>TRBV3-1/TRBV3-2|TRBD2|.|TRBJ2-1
CASSQAGGSGEQFF
TGTGCCAGCAGCCAAGCGGGGGGGAGTGGTGAGCAGTTCTTC
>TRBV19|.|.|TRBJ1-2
CASSATPQNYGYTF
TGTGCCAGTAGTGCCACTCCTCAAAACTATGGCTACACCTTC
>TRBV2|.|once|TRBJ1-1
CASRGIQVANTEAFF
TGTGCCAGCAGGGGGATACAGGTCGCTAACACTGAAGCTTTCTTT
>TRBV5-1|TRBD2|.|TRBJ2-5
CASSLVLAGQETQYF
TGCGCCAGCAGCTTGGTACTAGCGGGCCAAGAGACCCAGTACTTC
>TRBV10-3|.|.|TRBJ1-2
CAIREQGRLGYTF
TGTGCCATCAGGGAACAGGGCCGGCTGGGCTACACCTTC
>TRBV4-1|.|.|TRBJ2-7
CASSQEVGAGPYEQYF
TGCGCCAGCAGCCAAGAGGTGGGGGCAGGGCCCTACGAGCAGTACTTC